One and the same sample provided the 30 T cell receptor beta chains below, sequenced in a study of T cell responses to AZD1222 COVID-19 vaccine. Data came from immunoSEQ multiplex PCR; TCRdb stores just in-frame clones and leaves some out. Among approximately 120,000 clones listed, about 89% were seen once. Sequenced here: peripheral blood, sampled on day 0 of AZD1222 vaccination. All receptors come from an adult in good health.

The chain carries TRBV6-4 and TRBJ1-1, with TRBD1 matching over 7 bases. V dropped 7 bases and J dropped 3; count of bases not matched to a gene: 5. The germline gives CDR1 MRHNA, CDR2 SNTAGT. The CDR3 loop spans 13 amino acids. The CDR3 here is CASMRTGDTEAFF. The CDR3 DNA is TGTGCCAGCATGCGCACAGGGGACACTGAAGCTTTCTTT.

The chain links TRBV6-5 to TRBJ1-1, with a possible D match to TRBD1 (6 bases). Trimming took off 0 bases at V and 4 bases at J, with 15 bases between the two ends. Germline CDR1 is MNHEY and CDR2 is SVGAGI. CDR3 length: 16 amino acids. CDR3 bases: TGTGCCAGCAGTTACTCGGTAGGAGGGGGAGGCACTGAAGCTTTCTTT. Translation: CASSYSVGGGGTEAFF.

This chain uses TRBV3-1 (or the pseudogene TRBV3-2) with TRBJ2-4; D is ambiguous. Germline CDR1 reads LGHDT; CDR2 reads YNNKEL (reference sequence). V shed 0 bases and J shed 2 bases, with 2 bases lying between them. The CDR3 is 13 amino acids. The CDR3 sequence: CASSQDPKNIQYF. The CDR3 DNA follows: TGTGCCAGCAGCCAAGACCCCAAAAACATTCAGTACTTC.

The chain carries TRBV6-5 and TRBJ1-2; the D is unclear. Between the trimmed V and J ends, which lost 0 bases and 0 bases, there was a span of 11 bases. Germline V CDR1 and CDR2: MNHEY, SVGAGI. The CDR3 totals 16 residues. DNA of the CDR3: TGTGCCAGCAGTTACTCATTCAATGAGGCTAACTATGGCTACACCTTC. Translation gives CASSYSFNEANYGYTF.

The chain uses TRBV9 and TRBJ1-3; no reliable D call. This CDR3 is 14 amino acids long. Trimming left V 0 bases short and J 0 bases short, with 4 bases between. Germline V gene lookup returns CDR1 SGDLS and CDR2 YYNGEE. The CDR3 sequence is CASSVVDSGNTIYF. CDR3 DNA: TGTGCCAGCAGCGTAGTAGACTCTGGAAACACCATATATTTT.

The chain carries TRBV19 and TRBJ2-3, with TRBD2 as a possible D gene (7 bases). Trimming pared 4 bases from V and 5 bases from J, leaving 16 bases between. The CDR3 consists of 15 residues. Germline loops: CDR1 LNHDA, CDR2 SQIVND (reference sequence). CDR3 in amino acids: CASSNRGALRDTQYF. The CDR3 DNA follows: TGTGCCAGTAGTAATCGGGGGGCCCTCCGAGATACGCAGTATTTT.

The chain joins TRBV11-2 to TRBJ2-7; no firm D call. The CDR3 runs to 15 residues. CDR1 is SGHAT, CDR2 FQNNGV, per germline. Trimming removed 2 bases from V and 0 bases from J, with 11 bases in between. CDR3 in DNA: TGTGCCAGCAGCTTACAATCGGCCCCCTCCTACGAGCAGTACTTC. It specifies CASSLQSAPSYEQYF.

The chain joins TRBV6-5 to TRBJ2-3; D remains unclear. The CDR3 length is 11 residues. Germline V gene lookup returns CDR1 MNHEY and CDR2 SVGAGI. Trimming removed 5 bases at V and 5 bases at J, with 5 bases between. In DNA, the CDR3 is TGTGCCAGCAGTAACCTAGATACGCAGTATTTT. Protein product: CASSNLDTQYF.

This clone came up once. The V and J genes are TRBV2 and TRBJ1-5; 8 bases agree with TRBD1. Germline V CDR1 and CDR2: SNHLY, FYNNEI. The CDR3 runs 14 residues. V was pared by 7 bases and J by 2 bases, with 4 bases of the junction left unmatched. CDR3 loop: CASTLGQGNQPQHF. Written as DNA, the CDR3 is TGTGCCAGCACGTTGGGACAGGGCAATCAGCCCCAGCATTTT.

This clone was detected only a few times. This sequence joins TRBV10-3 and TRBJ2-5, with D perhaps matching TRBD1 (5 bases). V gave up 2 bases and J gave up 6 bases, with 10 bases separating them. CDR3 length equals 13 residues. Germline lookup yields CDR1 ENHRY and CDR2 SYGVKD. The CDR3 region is CAISEQDKKTQYF. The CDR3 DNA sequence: TGTGCCATCAGTGAGCAGGACAAGAAGACCCAGTACTTC.

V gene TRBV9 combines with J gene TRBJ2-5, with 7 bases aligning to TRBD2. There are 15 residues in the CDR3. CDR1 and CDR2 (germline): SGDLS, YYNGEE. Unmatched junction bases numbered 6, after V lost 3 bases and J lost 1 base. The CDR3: CASSAEGTTQETQYF. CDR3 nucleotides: TGTGCCAGCAGCGCCGAGGGGACTACCCAAGAGACCCAGTACTTC. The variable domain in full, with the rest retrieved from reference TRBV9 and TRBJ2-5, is DSGVTQTPKHLITATGQRVTLRCSPRSGDLSVYWYQQSLDQGLQFLIQYYNGEERAKGNILERFSAQQFPDLHSELNLSSLELGDSALYFCASSAEGTTQETQYFGPGTRLLVL.

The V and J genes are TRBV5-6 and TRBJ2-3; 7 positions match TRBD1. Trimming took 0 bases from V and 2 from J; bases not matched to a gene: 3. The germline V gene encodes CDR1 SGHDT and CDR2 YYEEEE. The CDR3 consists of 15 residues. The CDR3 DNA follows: TGTGCCAGCAGCTTGGCAGGGACAGTCACAGATACGCAGTATTTT. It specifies CASSLAGTVTDTQYF.

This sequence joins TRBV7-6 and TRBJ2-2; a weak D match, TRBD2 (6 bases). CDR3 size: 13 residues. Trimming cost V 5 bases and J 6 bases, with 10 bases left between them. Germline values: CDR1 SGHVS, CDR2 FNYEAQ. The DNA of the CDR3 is TGTGCCAGCAGCGGCCGACTAGCCGGGGAGCTGTTTTTT. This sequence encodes CASSGRLAGELFF.

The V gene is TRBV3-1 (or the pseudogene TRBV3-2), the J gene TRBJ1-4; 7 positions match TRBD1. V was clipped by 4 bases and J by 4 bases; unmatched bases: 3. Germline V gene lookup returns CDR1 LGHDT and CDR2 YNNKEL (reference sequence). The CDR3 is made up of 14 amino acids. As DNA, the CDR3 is TGTGCCAGCAGCCTACAGGGGAATAATGAAAAACTGTTTTTT. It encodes CASSLQGNNEKLFF.

CDR3 nucleotide sequence: TGTGCCAGCAGGGATATGGCAGCTAACTATGGCTACACCTTC. Its protein is CASRDMAANYGYTF. The V gene is TRBV6-5, the J gene TRBJ1-2; unclear D gene. The germline CDR1 and CDR2 sequences are MNHEY and SVGAGI. Between the trimmed V and J ends, which lost 6 bases and 0 bases, there was a span of 11 bases. This CDR3 region has 14 residues.

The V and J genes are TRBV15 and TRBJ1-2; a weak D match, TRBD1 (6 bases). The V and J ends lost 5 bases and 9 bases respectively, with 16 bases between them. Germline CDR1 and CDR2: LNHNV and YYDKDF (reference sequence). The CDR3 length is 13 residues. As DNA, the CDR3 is TGTGCCACCAGCGGACTGGACAGATTTAGCTACACCTTC. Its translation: CATSGLDRFSYTF.

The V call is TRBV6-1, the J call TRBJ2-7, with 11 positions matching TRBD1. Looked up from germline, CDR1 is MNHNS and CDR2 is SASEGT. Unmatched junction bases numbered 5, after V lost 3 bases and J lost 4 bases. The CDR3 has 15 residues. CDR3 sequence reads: CASSDPGQGEYEQYF. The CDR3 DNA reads TGTGCCAGCAGTGATCCGGGACAGGGGGAATACGAGCAGTACTTC.

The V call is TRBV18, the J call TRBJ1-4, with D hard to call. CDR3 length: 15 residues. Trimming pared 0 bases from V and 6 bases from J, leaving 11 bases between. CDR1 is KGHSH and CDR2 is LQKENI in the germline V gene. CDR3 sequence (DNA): TGTGCCAGCTCACCACCCGGGCTGGGATATGAAAAACTGTTTTTT. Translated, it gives CASSPPGLGYEKLFF.

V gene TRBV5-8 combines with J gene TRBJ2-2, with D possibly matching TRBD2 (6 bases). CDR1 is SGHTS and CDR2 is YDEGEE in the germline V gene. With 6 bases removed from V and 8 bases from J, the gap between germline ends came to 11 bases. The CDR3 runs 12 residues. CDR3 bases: TGTGCCAGCACCCTCGGGGGTGGGGAGCTGTTTTTT. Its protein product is CASTLGGGELFF.

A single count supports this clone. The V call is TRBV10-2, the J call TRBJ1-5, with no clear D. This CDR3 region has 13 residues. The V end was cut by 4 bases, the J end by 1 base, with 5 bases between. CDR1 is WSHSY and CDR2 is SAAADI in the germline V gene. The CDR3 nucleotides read TGCGCCAGCAGTGGACAAAGCAATCAGCCCCAGCATTTT. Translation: CASSGQSNQPQHF.

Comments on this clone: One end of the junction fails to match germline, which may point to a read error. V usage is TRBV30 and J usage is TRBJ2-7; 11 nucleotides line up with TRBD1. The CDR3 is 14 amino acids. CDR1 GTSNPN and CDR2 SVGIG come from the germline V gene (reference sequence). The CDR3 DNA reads TGTGCCTGGAGTGGCCGATCCCCTGCCGGGACAGGGGGCTTC. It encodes CAWSGRSPAGTGGF.

CDR3 protein: CASSTRTSGSYNEQFF. DNA of the CDR3: TGTGCCAGTAGTACCCGGACTAGCGGATCCTACAATGAGCAGTTCTTC. The genes are TRBV19 and TRBJ2-1; 10 nucleotides match TRBD2. There are 16 residues in the CDR3. Per the germline V gene, CDR1 is LNHDA and CDR2 is SQIVND (reference sequence). With 4 bases clipped from V and 1 base from J, the junction kept 4 bases outside the gene matches. The full variable domain, completed using reference TRBV19 and TRBJ2-1, is DGGITQSPKYLFRKEGQNVTLSCEQNLNHDAMYWYRQDPGQGLRLIYYSQIVNDFQKGDIAEGYSVSREKKESFPLTVTSAQKNPTAFYLCASSTRTSGSYNEQFFGPGTRLTVL.

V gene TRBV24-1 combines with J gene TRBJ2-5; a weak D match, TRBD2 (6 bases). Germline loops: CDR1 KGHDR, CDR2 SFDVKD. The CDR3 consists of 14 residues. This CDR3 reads CAHRAAGGEETQYF. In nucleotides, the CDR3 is TGTGCACACAGAGCTGCAGGCGGGGAAGAGACCCAGTACTTC.

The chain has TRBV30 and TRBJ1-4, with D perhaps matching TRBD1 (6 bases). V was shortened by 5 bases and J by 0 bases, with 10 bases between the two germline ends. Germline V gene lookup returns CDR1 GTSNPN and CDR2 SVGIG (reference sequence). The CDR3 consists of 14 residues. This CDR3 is CAWGEGATNEKLFF. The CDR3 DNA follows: TGTGCCTGGGGCGAGGGGGCAACTAATGAAAAACTGTTTTTT.

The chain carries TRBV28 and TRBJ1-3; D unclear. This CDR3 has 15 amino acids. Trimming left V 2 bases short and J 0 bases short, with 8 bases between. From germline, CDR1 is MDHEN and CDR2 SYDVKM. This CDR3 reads CASSLIQSSGNTIYF. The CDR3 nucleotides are TGTGCCAGCAGTTTAATCCAGAGCTCTGGAAACACCATATATTTT.

The CDR3 loop reads CASSEGPAVYQETQYF. The CDR3 DNA follows: TGCGCCAGCAGCGAGGGGCCGGCGGTGTACCAAGAGACCCAGTACTTC. This rearrangement joins TRBV5-1 to TRBJ2-5, with D possibly called TRBD1 or TRBD2 (5 bases each). The CDR3 is 16 residues long. V was trimmed by 4 bases and J by 0 bases, leaving 16 bases between them. Per germline, CDR1 SGHRS and CDR2 YFSETQ.

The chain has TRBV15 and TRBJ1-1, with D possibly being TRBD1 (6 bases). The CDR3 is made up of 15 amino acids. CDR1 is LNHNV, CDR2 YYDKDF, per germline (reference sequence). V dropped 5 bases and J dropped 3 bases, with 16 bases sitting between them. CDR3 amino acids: CATSRRLQGYTEAFF. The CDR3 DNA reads TGTGCCACCAGCCGGAGACTACAGGGATACACTGAAGCTTTCTTT.

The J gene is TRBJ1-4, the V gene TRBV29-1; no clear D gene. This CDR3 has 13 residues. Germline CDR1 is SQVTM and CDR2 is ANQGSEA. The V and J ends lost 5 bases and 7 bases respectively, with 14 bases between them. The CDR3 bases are TGCAGCGTTATAAAGGGAGGTGGTGAAAAACTGTTTTTT. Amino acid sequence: CSVIKGGGEKLFF.

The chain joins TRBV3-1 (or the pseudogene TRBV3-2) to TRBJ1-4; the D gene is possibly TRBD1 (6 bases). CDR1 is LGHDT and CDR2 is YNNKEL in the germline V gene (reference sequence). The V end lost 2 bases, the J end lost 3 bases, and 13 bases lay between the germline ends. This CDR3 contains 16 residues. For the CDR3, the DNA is TGTGCCAGCAGCCAACCAGGGGATATGGCTAATGAAAAACTGTTTTTT. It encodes CASSQPGDMANEKLFF.

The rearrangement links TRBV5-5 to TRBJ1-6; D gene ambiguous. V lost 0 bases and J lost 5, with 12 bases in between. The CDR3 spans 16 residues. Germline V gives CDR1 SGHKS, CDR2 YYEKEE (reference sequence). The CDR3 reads CASSLGFSENNSPLHF. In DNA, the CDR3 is TGTGCCAGCAGCTTGGGTTTTTCGGAGAATAATTCACCCCTCCACTTT. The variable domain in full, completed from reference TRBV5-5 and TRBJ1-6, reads DAGVTQSPTHLIKTRGQQVTLRCSPISGHKSVSWYQQVLGQGPQFIFQYYEKEERGRGNFPDRFSARQFPNYSSELNVNALLLGDSALYLCASSLGFSENNSPLHFGNGTRLTVT.